One and the same sample provided the 8 T cell receptor beta chains below, sequenced in a study of technical replicates of blood from several donors (dated by TCRdb to between 2016 and 2019). The library was prepared using the immunoSEQ multiplex PCR assay. The source is immuneACCESS, and TCRdb retained only in-frame sequences with V and J called. Part of the clones is not carried over; for the studies checked, unresolved V genes explain less than half of this, and the remainder is unexplained. Recorded for this sample are under 85,000 clones; roughly 93% of them occurred a single time. The ten most abundant clones make up 0.24% of the sample. Input material: T cells isolated from PBMCs. The source is a human donor in good health.

The CDR3 loop is CASRSRFNYGYTF. In DNA form, the CDR3 reads TGTGCCAGCAGAAGCAGGTTTAACTATGGCTACACCTTC. The chain links TRBV28 to TRBJ1-2; D gene unclear. V dropped 6 bases and J dropped 1 base, with 9 bases sitting between them. This CDR3 is built from 13 residues. CDR1 and CDR2 from the germline V gene are MDHEN and SYDVKM.

This chain connects TRBV29-1 to TRBJ2-1; weak D call: TRBD1 (6 bases). CDR1 is SQVTM and CDR2 is ANQGSEA in the germline V gene. V lost 5 bases and J lost 0, with 14 bases in between. The length of the CDR3 is 15 residues. The CDR3: CSVRDRDNSYNEQFF. The CDR3 DNA is TGCAGCGTTCGTGACCGGGACAACTCCTACAATGAGCAGTTCTTC.

The chain is built from TRBV15 and TRBJ1-3; the D is unclear. Germline V gene sequence: CDR1 LNHNV, CDR2 YYDKDF (reference sequence). The CDR3 has 14 amino acids. V lost 1 base to trimming and J lost 1 base, with 5 bases between them. The CDR3 sequence is CATSRVSSGNTIYF. For the CDR3, the DNA is TGTGCCACCAGCAGAGTTTCTTCTGGAAACACCATATATTTT.

This clone was detected once. This chain joins TRBV2 and TRBJ1-3; a weak D match, TRBD1 (5 bases). V was pared by 3 bases and J by 3 bases, with 12 bases between. The CDR3 spans 15 residues. The germline CDR1 and CDR2 sequences are SNHLY and FYNNEI. CDR3 in DNA: TGTGCCAGCAGTGAGTTGGGGCCCAGTGGAAACACCATATATTTT. Protein: CASSELGPSGNTIYF.

The rearrangement joins TRBV30 to TRBJ1-5; D perhaps matches TRBD1 (5 bases). Trimming removed 3 bases at V and 3 bases at J, with 27 bases between. CDR1 is GTSNPN and CDR2 is SVGIG in the germline V gene (reference sequence). The CDR3 totals 19 residues. Written as DNA, the CDR3 is TGTGCCTGGAGGCCCACGGGGGTAGGAATTCTTAATTACAATCAGCCCCAGCATTTT. This gives the protein CAWRPTGVGILNYNQPQHF.

The rearrangement uses TRBV4-1 and TRBJ1-2; D gene ambiguous. The CDR3 runs to 15 residues. From germline, CDR1 is MGHRA and CDR2 YSYEKL. The V gene lost 0 bases and the J gene lost 4 bases, with 12 bases spanning the gap. CDR3 DNA: TGCGCCAGCAGCCAAGATATAACCAGATTCTATGGCTACACCTTC. Its translation is CASSQDITRFYGYTF.

V is TRBV30 and J is TRBJ1-2; TRBD1 matches 8 bases. V was clipped by 4 bases and J by 8 bases; unmatched bases: 21. The CDR3 runs to 17 residues. The germline CDR1 and CDR2 sequences are GTSNPN and SVGIG (reference sequence). The CDR3 DNA sequence: TGTGCCTGGACCCCCAGGACAGGGTTATTCCCGGAAAGGGGCTACACCTTC. As protein: CAWTPRTGLFPERGYTF.

The V call is TRBV27, the J call TRBJ2-3, with 8 bases lining up with TRBD2. CDR1 and CDR2 from the germline V gene are MNHEY and SMNVEV (reference sequence). There are 16 residues in the CDR3. Trimming cost V 2 bases and J 4 bases; bases outside gene matches: 8. CDR3 coding DNA: TGTGCCAGCAGTTTAAGGGTGATACTAGCGGCAGATACGCAGTATTTT. Protein sequence: CASSLRVILAADTQYF.